This T cell receptor (beta chain) came from a study of beta chain features in type 1 diabetes. Study-wide findings and caveats: Fewer junction insertions and more nucleotide deletions appeared in type 1 diabetes patients. Moderately but significantly shorter TCRB CDR3s were found in Type 1 diabetes patients in all four CD4+ subsets. Naive, central memory and regulatory TCRB repertoires appeared more similar among patients than healthy donors.

V lost 5 bases, J lost 4 bases, and 9 bases stayed unmatched. CDR1 is SGHNT and CDR2 is YENEEA in the germline V gene. The CDR3 consists of 15 residues. This clone appeared a few times. Its antigen is still unknown. The whole isolated RNA underwent reverse transcription, so sequencing captured expressed TCRB transcripts. Using immunoSEQ multiplex PCR, the repertoire was profiled, and TCRdb retains in-frame clones only, with some absent. The table shows approximately 360,000 clones, with 10% to 15% occurring only once. The genes are TRBV11-3 and TRBJ1-2; 8 bases line up with TRBD1. The TCR was taken from a woman under 30 with type 1 diabetes. Sequencing was carried out using naive CD4+ T cells from blood. The CDR3 region has the DNA TGTGCCAGCAGCCACGGACAGGGTGAGGCCTATGGCTACACCTTC. It encodes CASSHGQGEAYGYTF.